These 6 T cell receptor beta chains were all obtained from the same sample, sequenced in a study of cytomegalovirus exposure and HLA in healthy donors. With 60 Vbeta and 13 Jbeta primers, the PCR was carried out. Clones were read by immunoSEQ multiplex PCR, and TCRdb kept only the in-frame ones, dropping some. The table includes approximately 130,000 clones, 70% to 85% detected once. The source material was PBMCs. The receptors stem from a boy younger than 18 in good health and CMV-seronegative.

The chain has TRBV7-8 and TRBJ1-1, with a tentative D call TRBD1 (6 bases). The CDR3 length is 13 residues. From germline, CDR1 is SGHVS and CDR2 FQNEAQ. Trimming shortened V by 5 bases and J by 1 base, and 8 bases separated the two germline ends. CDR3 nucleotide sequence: TGTGCCAGCAGCGTGACAGGGAACACTGAAGCTTTCTTT. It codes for CASSVTGNTEAFF. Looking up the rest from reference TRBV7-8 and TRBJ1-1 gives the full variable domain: GAGVSQSPRYKVAKRGQDVALRCDPISGHVSLFWYQQALGQGPEFLTYFQNEAQLDKSGLPSDRFFAERPEGSVSTLKIQRTQQEDSAVYLCASSVTGNTEAFFGQGTRLTVV.

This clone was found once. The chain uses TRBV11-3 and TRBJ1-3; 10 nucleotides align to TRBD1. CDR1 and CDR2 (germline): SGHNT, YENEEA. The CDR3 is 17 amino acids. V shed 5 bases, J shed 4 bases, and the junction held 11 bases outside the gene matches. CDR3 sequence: CASSPFPGQGRGNTIYF. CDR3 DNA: TGTGCCAGCAGCCCCTTCCCGGGACAGGGGAGAGGAAACACCATATATTTT.

As DNA, the CDR3 is TGTGCCAGCAGCGGAGGACTAGCGTTAAATGAGCAGTTCTTC. It yields the protein CASSGGLALNEQFF. The chain recombines TRBV9 with TRBJ2-1; 9 bases align to TRBD2. After removal of 3 bases from V and 7 bases from J, the junction contained 5 bases not matched to a gene. This CDR3 comprises 14 residues. Germline lookup yields CDR1 SGDLS and CDR2 YYNGEE.

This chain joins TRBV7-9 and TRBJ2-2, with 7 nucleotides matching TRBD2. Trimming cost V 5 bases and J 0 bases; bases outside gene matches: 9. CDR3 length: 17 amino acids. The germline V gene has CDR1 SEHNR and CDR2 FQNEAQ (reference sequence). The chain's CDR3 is CASSQRTGGTNTGELFF. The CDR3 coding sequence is TGTGCCAGCAGCCAGAGGACGGGAGGTACGAACACCGGGGAGCTGTTTTTT.

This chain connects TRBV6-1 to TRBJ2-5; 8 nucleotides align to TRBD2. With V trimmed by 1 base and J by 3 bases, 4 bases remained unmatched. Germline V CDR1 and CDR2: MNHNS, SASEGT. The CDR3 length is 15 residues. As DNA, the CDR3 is TGTGCCAGCAGTGAAGGTATAGCGGGAAAAGAGACCCAGTACTTC. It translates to CASSEGIAGKETQYF.

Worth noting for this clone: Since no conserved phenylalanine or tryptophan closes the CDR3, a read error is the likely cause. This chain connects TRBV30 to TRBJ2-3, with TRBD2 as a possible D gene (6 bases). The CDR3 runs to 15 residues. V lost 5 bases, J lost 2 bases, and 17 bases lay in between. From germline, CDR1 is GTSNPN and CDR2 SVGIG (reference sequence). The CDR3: CAWGRDSSITDTQYL. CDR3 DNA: TGTGCCTGGGGCCGGGACTCCTCCATCACAGATACGCAGTATCTT.